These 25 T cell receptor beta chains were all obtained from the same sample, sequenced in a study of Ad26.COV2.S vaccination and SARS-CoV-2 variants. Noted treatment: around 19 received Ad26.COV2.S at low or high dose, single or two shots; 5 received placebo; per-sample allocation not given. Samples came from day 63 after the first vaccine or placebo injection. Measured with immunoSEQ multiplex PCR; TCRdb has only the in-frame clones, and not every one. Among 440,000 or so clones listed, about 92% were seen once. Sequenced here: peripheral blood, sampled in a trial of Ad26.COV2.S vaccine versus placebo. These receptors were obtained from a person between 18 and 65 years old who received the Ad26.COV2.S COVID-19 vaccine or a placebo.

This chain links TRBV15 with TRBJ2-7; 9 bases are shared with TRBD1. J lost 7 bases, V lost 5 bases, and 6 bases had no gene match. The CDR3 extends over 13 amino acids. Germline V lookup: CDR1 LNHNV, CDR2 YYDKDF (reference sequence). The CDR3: CATSRDRAGEQYF. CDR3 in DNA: TGTGCCACCAGCCGGGACAGGGCTGGGGAGCAGTACTTC.

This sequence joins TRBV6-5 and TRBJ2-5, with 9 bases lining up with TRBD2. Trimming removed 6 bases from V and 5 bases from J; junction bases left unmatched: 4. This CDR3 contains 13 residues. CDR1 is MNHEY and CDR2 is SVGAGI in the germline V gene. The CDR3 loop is CASSGTSSETQYF. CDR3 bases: TGTGCCAGCAGCGGGACTAGCAGTGAGACCCAGTACTTC.

CDR3 residues: CASSYGLASGELFF. The CDR3 DNA reads as TGTGCCAGCAGCTACGGACTAGCGAGCGGGGAGCTGTTTTTT. The V call is TRBV5-4, the J call TRBJ2-2; 9 bases align to TRBD2. This CDR3 is built from 14 residues. Germline CDR1 reads SGHNT; CDR2 reads YYREEE (reference sequence). Trimming at V came to 3 bases and at J to 7 bases, leaving 4 bases not matched to a gene.

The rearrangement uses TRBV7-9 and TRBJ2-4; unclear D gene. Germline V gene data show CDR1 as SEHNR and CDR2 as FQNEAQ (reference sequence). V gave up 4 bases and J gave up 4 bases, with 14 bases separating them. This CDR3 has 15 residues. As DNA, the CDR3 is TGTGCCAGCAGCTACCTTTACGACGGAAAAAACATTCAGTACTTC. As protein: CASSYLYDGKNIQYF. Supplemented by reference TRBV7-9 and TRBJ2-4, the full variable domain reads DTGVSQNPRHKITKRGQNVTFRCDPISEHNRLYWYRQTLGQGPEFLTYFQNEAQLEKSRLLSDRFSAERPKGSFSTLEIQRTEQGDSAMYLCASSYLYDGKNIQYFGAGTRLSVL.

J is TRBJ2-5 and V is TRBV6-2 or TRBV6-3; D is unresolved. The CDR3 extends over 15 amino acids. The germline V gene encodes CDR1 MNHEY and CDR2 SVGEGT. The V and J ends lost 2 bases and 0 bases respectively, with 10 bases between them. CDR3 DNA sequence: TGTGCCAGCAGTTACGGGCGAGCCGACCAAGAGACCCAGTACTTC. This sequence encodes CASSYGRADQETQYF.

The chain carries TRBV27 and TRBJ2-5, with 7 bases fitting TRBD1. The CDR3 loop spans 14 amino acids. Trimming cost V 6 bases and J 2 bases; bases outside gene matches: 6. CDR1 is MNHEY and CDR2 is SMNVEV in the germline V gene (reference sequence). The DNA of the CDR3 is TGTGCCAGCAGCAGAACAGGGGTACAAGAGACCCAGTACTTC. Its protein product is CASSRTGVQETQYF.

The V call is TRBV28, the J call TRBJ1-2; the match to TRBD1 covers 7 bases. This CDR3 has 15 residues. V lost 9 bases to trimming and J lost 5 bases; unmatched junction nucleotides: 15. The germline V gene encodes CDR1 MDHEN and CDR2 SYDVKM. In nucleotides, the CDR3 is TGTGCCAGTATCAACCGGGACAGAATCTTATATGGCTACACCTTC. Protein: CASINRDRILYGYTF.

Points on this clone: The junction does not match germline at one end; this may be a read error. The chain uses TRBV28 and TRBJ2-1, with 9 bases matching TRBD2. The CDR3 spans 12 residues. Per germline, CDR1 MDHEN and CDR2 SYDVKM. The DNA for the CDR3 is TGTGCCAGCAGTTTCATGGGCGGGAGGGCTCTCTTC. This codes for CASSFMGGRALF.

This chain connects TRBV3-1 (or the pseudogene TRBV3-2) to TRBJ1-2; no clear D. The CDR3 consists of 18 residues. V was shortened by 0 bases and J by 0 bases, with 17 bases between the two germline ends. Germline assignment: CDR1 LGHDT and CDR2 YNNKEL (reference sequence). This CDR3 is CASSQEDRRDHPNYGYTF. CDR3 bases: TGTGCCAGCAGCCAAGAGGATAGGAGAGACCATCCTAACTATGGCTACACCTTC.

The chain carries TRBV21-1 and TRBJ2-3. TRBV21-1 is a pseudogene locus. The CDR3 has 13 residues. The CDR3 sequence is CASRTCGADTQYF. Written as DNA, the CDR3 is TGTGCCAGCCGGACGTGTGGTGCAGATACGCAGTATTTT.

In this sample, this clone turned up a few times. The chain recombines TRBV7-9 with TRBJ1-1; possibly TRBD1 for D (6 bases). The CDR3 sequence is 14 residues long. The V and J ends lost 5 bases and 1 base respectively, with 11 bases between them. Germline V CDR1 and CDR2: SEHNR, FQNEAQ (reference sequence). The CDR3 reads CASSHSTGNTEAFF. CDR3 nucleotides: TGTGCCAGCAGCCACTCGACAGGGAACACTGAAGCTTTCTTT. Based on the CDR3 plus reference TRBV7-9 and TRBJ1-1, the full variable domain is DTGVSQNPRHKITKRGQNVTFRCDPISEHNRLYWYRQTLGQGPEFLTYFQNEAQLEKSRLLSDRFSAERPKGSFSTLEIQRTEQGDSAMYLCASSHSTGNTEAFFGQGTRLTVV.

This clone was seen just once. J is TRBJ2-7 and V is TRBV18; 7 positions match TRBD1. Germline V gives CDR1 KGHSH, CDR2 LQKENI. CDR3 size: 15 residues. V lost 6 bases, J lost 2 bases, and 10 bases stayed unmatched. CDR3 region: CASSRQGTQPYEQYF. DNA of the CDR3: TGTGCCAGCTCCCGACAGGGAACCCAACCCTACGAGCAGTACTTC.

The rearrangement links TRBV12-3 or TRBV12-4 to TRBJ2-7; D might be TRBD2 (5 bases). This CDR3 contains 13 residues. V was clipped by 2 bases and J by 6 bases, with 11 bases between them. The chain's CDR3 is CASSLNAGREQYF. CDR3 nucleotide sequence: TGTGCCAGCAGTTTAAACGCGGGCCGCGAGCAGTACTTC.

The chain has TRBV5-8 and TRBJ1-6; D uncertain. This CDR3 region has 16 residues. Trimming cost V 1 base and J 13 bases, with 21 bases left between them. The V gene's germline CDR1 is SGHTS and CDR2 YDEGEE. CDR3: CASSLQYRIHGFPLHF. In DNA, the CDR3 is TGTGCCAGCAGCTTGCAATACCGAATTCACGGGTTTCCCCTCCACTTT.

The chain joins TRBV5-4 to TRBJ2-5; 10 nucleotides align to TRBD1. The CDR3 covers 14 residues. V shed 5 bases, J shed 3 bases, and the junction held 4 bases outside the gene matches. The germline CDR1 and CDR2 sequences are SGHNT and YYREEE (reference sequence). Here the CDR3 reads CASRRTGGEETQYF. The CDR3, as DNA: TGTGCCAGCAGGCGGACAGGGGGGGAAGAGACCCAGTACTTC.

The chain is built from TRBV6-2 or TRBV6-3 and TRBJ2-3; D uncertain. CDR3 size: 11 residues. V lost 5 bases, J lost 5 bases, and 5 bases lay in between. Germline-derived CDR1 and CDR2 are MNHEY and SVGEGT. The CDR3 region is CASSNGDTQYF. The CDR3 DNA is TGTGCCAGCAGTAACGGAGATACGCAGTATTTT.

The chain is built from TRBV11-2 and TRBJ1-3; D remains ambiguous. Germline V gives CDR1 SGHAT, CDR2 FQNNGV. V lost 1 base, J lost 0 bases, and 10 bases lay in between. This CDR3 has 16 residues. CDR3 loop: CASSLVAGNSGNTIYF. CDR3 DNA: TGTGCCAGCAGCTTAGTCGCGGGAAACTCTGGAAACACCATATATTTT.

The CDR3: CASSFCQHQETQYF. CDR3 nucleotide sequence: TGTGCCAGCAGTTTCTGTCAGCACCAAGAGACCCAGTACTTC. The chain joins TRBV28 to TRBJ2-5; D gene unclear. Trimming pared 3 bases from V and 0 bases from J, leaving 8 bases between. Germline V lookup: CDR1 MDHEN, CDR2 SYDVKM. The CDR3 contains 14 residues.

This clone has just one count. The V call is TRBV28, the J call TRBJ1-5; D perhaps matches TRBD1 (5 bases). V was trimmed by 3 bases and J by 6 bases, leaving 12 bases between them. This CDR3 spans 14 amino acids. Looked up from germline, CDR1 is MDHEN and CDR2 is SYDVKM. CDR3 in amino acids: CASSFKGSAQPQHF. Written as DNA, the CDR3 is TGTGCCAGCAGTTTTAAGGGGAGTGCTCAGCCCCAGCATTTT.

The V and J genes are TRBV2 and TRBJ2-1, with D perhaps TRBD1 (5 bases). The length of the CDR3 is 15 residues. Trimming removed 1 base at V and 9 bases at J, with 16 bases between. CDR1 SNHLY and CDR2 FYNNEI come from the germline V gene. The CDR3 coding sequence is TGTGCCAGCAGTGAAGGGTGGGGCCCTGTGGCTGAGCAGTTCTTC. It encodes CASSEGWGPVAEQFF.

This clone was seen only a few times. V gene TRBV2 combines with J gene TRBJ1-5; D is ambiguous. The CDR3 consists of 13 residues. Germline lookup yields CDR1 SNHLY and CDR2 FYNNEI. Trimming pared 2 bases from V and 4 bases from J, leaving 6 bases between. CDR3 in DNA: TGTGCCAGCAGTGAATGGCAGAATCAGCCCCAGCATTTT. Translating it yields CASSEWQNQPQHF.

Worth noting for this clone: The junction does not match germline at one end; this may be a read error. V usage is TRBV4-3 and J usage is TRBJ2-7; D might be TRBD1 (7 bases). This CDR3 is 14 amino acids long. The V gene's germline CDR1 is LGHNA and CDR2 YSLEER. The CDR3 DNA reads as TGCACCAGCAGCTCAACGACAGGGAGGTTCGAGCAGTACTTC. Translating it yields CTSSSTTGRFEQYF.

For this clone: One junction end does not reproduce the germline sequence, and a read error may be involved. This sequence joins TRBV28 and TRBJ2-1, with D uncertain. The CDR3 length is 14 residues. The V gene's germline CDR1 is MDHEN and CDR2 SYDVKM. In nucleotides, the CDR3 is TGTGCCAGCAATTTAGGGTCCTCCTACAATGAGCAGTTCTTC. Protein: CASNLGSSYNEQFF.

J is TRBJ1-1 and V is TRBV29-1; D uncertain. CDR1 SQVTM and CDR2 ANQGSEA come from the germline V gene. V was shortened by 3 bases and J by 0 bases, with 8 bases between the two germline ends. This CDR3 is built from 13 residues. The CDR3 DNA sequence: TGCAGCGTTGAGAGGGTGATGAACACTGAAGCTTTCTTT. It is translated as CSVERVMNTEAFF.

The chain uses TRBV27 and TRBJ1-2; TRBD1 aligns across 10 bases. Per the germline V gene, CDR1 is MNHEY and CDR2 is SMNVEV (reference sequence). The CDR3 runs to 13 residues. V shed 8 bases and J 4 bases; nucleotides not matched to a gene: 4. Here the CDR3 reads CASGTGEGYGYTF. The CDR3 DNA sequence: TGTGCCAGCGGGACAGGGGAGGGCTATGGCTACACCTTC.